This T cell receptor beta chain was profiled in a study of cytomegalovirus exposure and HLA in healthy donors. Both 60 Vbeta primers and 13 Jbeta primers went into the PCR. Measured with immunoSEQ multiplex PCR; TCRdb has only the in-frame clones, and not every one. The table includes about 170,000 clones, 62% detected once. V lost 0 bases to trimming and J lost 1 base, with 12 bases between them. The length of the CDR3 is 16 residues. Germline CDR1 is MGHRA and CDR2 is YSYEKL. The rearrangement joins TRBV4-1 to TRBJ1-2; TRBD1 is a possible D gene (5 bases). Sequencing was performed on PBMCs. The source is a man aged 35 to 55 in good health and CMV-seronegative. CDR3 DNA: TGCGCCAGCAGCCAAGACCCTACAGGTTATAACTATGGCTACACCTTC. Encoded protein: CASSQDPTGYNYGYTF.